This T cell receptor (beta chain) was profiled in a study of T cell clusters in autoimmune cytopenias (dated by TCRdb to about 2019). Looking at the study overall: The median TRB sequencing depth was around 55,000 reads per sample, and the median number of distinct TRB clonotypes was about 2,200 per sample. In autoimmune cytopenia patients, peripheral blood TRB and IGH repertoires were sequenced during active disease and over treatment follow-up, together with healthy, CLL and autoimmune hepatitis controls. The study was designed to test whether a disease-specific immune repertoire signature usable as a blood-based biomarker is carried by autoimmune cytopenia patients. Study-level results and caveats: In the comparison of secondary cytopenia with CLL, the cluster-lack signature was not observed, apparently because the dominant lymphoma-associated repertoire masked the signature. The T cell clusters were defined in silico only, and their functional role remained to be validated experimentally. Shifts in the TRB repertoire, including less even repertoires in secondary cytopenia and CLL, were mostly a reflection of lymphoma bias and not of autoimmunity. GLIPH suggested that primary autoimmune cytopenia patients lacked physiological T cell clusters: more than 40 clusters were exclusive to healthy donors versus roughly 15 exclusive to patients. Almost three-fold more exclusive TRB clusters were observed in healthy donors than in active autoimmune hepatitis patients, consistent with an autoimmunity-wide signature.

Per sample, approximately 230 ng of peripheral blood genomic DNA, tens of thousands of genome equivalents, was used for TRB amplification. This clonotype is medium-sized (0.01 to 0.1%) by its frequency; no count is available. It has no known antigen specificity. CDR1 and CDR2 were assigned from the germline V gene (reference sequence) as SEHNR and FQNEAQ. The CDR3 sequence holds 12 residues, the cysteine and phenylalanine included. The nucleotide record is missing. Multiplex PCR with a touch-down protocol amplified TRB rearrangements, with the TRB-A and TRB-B primer pools combined in a single tube. Two consecutive PCR reactions with Phusion HS II polymerase added Illumina adapters and sample indices to the amplicons. The amplicons were purified from gel with the NucleoSpin Gel and PCR Clean-up kit, after which the amplicons were quantified by Qubit and checked for quality on an Agilent 2100 Bioanalyzer. Libraries were sequenced on an Illumina MiSeq using 600-cycle, single-indexed, paired-end runs. Regarding the original processing steps: TRB reads were aligned and assembled with MiXCR version 2.1.12 using the default MiXCR reference library. A clone was defined by each unique CDR3 nucleotide sequence, and analysis was restricted to productive sequences with at least two reads. Repertoire diversity was assessed by alpha-parameterized diversity profiles (alpha 0 to 5), including Shannon (alpha 1) and Simpson (alpha 2) indices, computed with an R script. Combinatorial TRB VJ usage was computed with the tcR package and compared between cohorts by principal component analysis with ade4. GLIPH clustering of TCRbeta CDR3s was carried out on cohort pairs matched by age and read depth, and cluster frequencies were compared by Wilcoxon test. One entry per CDR3 protein sequence results from the TCRdb reprocessing of the reads, with DNA left out. The V and J calls were determined by TCRdb, not by the authors. The table kept for this sample lists under 3,500 distinct CDR3 sequences. Of the sample, over 35% falls within the top ten clones.

Source material: peripheral blood. The sequence joins TRBV7-9 to TRBJ2-7; TCRdb designates TRBD1, a call that cannot be tested without DNA. This sequence was found in a human donor with an autoimmune cytopenia, with autoimmune hepatitis or in good health (not recorded which). The CDR3 region has the sequence CASSTGFNEQYF. Where the CDR3 stops, the reference TRBV7-9 and TRBJ2-7 genes take over; the full variable domain is DTGVSQNPRHKITKRGQNVTFRCDPISEHNRLYWYRQTLGQGPEFLTYFQNEAQLEKSRLLSDRFSAERPKGSFSTLEIQRTEQGDSAMYLCASSTGFNEQYFGPGTRLTVT.